This TCR beta chain stems from a study of blood T cell repertoires in COVID-19. Across the whole study: Collection of acute and convalescent COVID-19 samples took place in the United States, Italy and Spain. Nucleic acid was either cDNA or gDNA, and it came from T cells, B-cell-depleted T cells, or PBMCs.

Germline V lookup: CDR1 SGHDT, CDR2 YYEEEE. The CDR3 length is 11 residues. Between the trimmed V and J ends, which lost 5 bases and 6 bases, there was a span of 8 bases. The protocol was immunoSEQ multiplex PCR, while the TCRdb copy is restricted to in-frame clones and leaves out a portion. The table records some 83,000 clones, roughly 80% of them present only once. This clone was recorded only once. The sequencing input was peripheral blood. The chain carries TRBV5-6 and TRBJ1-1; D gene unclear. This receptor was obtained from a man in his sixties with active or convalescent COVID-19. The chain's CDR3 is CASSNIAEAFF. The CDR3 coding sequence is TGTGCCAGCAGTAATATTGCTGAAGCTTTCTTT.